Shown below are 16 T cell receptor beta chains from a single sample sequenced in a study of shared clonotypes between healthy human individuals. Sequenced by immunoSEQ multiplex PCR; TCRdb stores in-frame clones only, minus some. The sample records about 480,000 clones, 75% to 85% being singletons. Sequenced: PBMCs. The source is a woman aged 40-49 years in good health. Some clones in this sample may be carry-over from other donors' samples.

In its sample, this clone was seen a few times. The rearrangement joins TRBV27 to TRBJ2-7; 10 nucleotides align to TRBD2. The germline V gene encodes CDR1 MNHEY and CDR2 SMNVEV (reference sequence). The V segment lost 5 bases and the J segment 6 bases; nucleotides outside the gene matches: 13. There are 16 residues in the CDR3. CDR3 sequence: CASSQQTGTSVSEQYF. The CDR3 bases are TGTGCCAGCAGTCAACAGACTGGGACTAGCGTGTCCGAGCAGTACTTC.

The chain links TRBV10-3 to TRBJ2-1, with D tentatively TRBD1 or TRBD2 (5 bases each). The length of the CDR3 is 14 residues. Germline CDR1 is ENHRY and CDR2 is SYGVKD. Trimming removed 10 bases at V and 8 bases at J, with 21 bases between. The CDR3 is CATGAGVSMDEQFF. CDR3 coding DNA: TGTGCCACCGGGGCTGGGGTTAGCATGGATGAGCAGTTCTTC.

The chain uses TRBV6-6 and TRBJ2-1; D gene unclear. CDR1 and CDR2 (germline): MNHNY, SVGAGI (reference sequence). V was pared by 5 bases and J by 7 bases, with 12 bases between. The CDR3 is 13 residues long. The CDR3 DNA is TGTGCCAGCAGTCCGGGCCTTGGAAATGAGCAGTTCTTC. This translates into CASSPGLGNEQFF.

Ten or more counts support this clone. This chain links TRBV27 with TRBJ2-6; D is unclear. CDR3 length equals 17 residues. V shed 5 bases and J shed 3 bases, with 17 bases lying between them. Germline V lookup: CDR1 MNHEY, CDR2 SMNVEV (reference sequence). The CDR3 DNA reads as TGTGCCAGCAGTGGACCCTCCACCGTCGGTGGGGCCAACGTCCTGACTTTC. It encodes CASSGPSTVGGANVLTF. Full variable domain (missing parts from reference TRBV27 and TRBJ2-6): EAQVTQNPRYLITVTGKKLTVTCSQNMNHEYMSWYRQDPGLGLRQIYYSMNVEVTDKGDVPEGYKVSRKEKRNFPLILESPSPNQTSLYFCASSGPSTVGGANVLTFGAGSRLTVL.

This clone showed up just once. The chain recombines TRBV5-1 with TRBJ2-7, with 8 bases identical to TRBD2. J was trimmed by 3 bases and V by 7 bases; bases with no gene match: 6. The germline gives CDR1 SGHRS, CDR2 YFSETQ. The CDR3 runs to 13 residues. For the CDR3, the DNA is TGCGCCAGCGCGGGGGGACAACTCTACGAGCAGTACTTC. Encoded protein: CASAGGQLYEQYF.

J is TRBJ2-5 and V is TRBV10-2, with 10 bases aligning to TRBD1. CDR1 is WSHSY and CDR2 is SAAADI in the germline V gene. V shed 2 bases, J shed 6 bases, and the junction held 6 bases outside the gene matches. This CDR3 has 15 residues. This CDR3 reads CASSEQRTGGKTQYF. DNA for the CDR3: TGCGCCAGCAGTGAGCAACGGACAGGGGGGAAGACCCAGTACTTC.

This clone showed up just once. The gene calls are TRBV28 and TRBJ2-7; a possible D gene is TRBD1 (5 bases). CDR1 is MDHEN, CDR2 SYDVKM, per germline. Trimming removed 4 bases from V and 7 bases from J, with 11 bases in between. CDR3 length: 12 residues. CDR3 protein: CASSSTVFEQYF. The CDR3 region has the DNA TGTGCCAGCAGTTCGACAGTTTTTGAGCAGTACTTC.

The chain combines TRBV6-6 with TRBJ2-7; maybe TRBD2 (5 bases). The CDR3 is 15 residues long. The germline CDR1 and CDR2 sequences are MNHNY and SVGAGI (reference sequence). V shed 0 bases and J shed 1 base, with 10 bases lying between them. The CDR3 DNA reads TGTGCCAGCAGTTACTCTCCCGGACTGTCCTACGAGCAGTACTTC. Protein product: CASSYSPGLSYEQYF.

This clone was seen once. The CDR3 DNA reads as TGTGCCACCAGCAGAAACAGGGTCGGGGGCACTGAAGCTTTCTTT. Protein sequence: CATSRNRVGGTEAFF. The chain employs TRBV15 and TRBJ1-1; D possibly corresponds to TRBD1 (6 bases). V was cut by 2 bases and J by 4 bases, with 14 bases left in between. From germline, CDR1 is LNHNV and CDR2 YYDKDF (reference sequence). The length of the CDR3 is 15 residues.

The rearrangement uses TRBV21-1 and TRBJ2-7. TRBV21-1 is recorded as a pseudogene. This CDR3 is built from 12 residues. The CDR3 bases are TGTGCCAGCAGAAGGGCTTTGTACGAGCAGTACTTC. It yields the protein CASRRALYEQYF.

J is TRBJ1-3 and V is TRBV28, with no clear D. Germline CDR1 and CDR2: MDHEN and SYDVKM. Trimming pared 3 bases from V and 5 bases from J, leaving 5 bases between. The CDR3 has 12 amino acids. CDR3 protein: CASSFRRNTIYF. CDR3 DNA sequence: TGTGCCAGCAGTTTTAGACGAAACACCATATATTTT.

This chain connects TRBV7-9 to TRBJ2-5; 7 nucleotides agree with TRBD1. With V trimmed by 5 bases and J by 2 bases, 8 bases remained unmatched. This CDR3 has 15 amino acids. The germline V gene has CDR1 SEHNR and CDR2 FQNEAQ (reference sequence). The CDR3 nucleotides read TGTGCCAGCAGCGCCTCCGGGACAGATCAAGAGACCCAGTACTTC. It yields the protein CASSASGTDQETQYF.

This clone was seen at least ten times. The chain joins TRBV7-3 to TRBJ2-7; 10 bases are shared with TRBD2. From germline, CDR1 is SGHTA and CDR2 FQGTGA. The V and J ends lost 1 base and 4 bases, in that order; junction bases with no gene match: 13. The CDR3 runs 18 residues. In DNA form, the CDR3 reads TGTGCCAGCAGCTTAAATTTAGGTGGTCTAGCGGGAGAATACGAGCAGTACTTC. As protein: CASSLNLGGLAGEYEQYF.

The rearrangement joins TRBV5-6 to TRBJ2-7; 7 bases line up with TRBD2. The germline V gene encodes CDR1 SGHDT and CDR2 YYEEEE. This CDR3 is built from 13 residues. Trimming at V came to 4 bases and at J to 6 bases, leaving 7 bases not matched to a gene. The CDR3 reads CASSPYAGVEQYF. CDR3 nucleotides: TGTGCCAGCAGCCCCTATGCGGGGGTCGAGCAGTACTTC. Combining the CDR3 with reference TRBV5-6 and TRBJ2-7 gives the whole variable domain DAGVTQSPTHLIKTRGQQVTLRCSPKSGHDTVSWYQQALGQGPQFIFQYYEEEERQRGNFPDRFSGHQFPNYSSELNVNALLLGDSALYLCASSPYAGVEQYFGPGTRLTVT.

V is TRBV4-3 and J is TRBJ2-4; D is ambiguous. The CDR3 covers 15 residues. Germline assignment: CDR1 LGHNA and CDR2 YSLEER. Trimming shortened V by 3 bases and J by 1 base, and 10 bases separated the two germline ends. CDR3 nucleotide sequence: TGCGCCAGCAGCCAGGAGATAACGGCCAAAAACATTCAGTACTTC. Translating it yields CASSQEITAKNIQYF.

J is TRBJ1-3 and V is TRBV19; D remains unclear. Germline lookup yields CDR1 LNHDA and CDR2 SQIVND (reference sequence). CDR3 length equals 12 residues. V lost 8 bases, J lost 0 bases, and 5 bases lay in between. The CDR3 DNA reads TGTGCCAGTCAGAGCTCTGGAAACACCATATATTTT. Encoded protein: CASQSSGNTIYF.